The 19 T cell receptor beta chains below come from one sample, sequenced in a study of naive and memory T cell subsets. Study-wide results and caveats: Especially in CD8 cells, naive repertoires contained a few larger clonotypes, possibly CD45RA-re-expressing memory cells.

An equimolar mix of two oligonucleotides served as the beta constant-region primer for TRBC1 and TRBC2. Nested alpha and beta constant-region primers with the SP2 primer drove four PCR rounds on ligated cDNA. TCRdb redid the calling of the UMI-ligation and nested PCR reads with MiXCR, one entry per CDR3 protein. The table records 130,000 to 150,000 distinct CDR3 sequences, over 20% of them present only once. Their cognate antigens are unknown. The specimen sequenced was naive CD4+ T cells from blood. These receptors were collected from a human donor in good health.

The V call is TRBV4-1, the J call TRBJ2-4; 7 nucleotides line up with TRBD2. The CDR3 covers 17 residues. Per germline, CDR1 MGHRA and CDR2 YSYEKL. Unmatched junction bases numbered 9, after V lost 4 bases and J lost 0 bases. The CDR3 DNA reads as TGCGCCAGCAGCCCTGGTAGAGCTAGCGGAGCCAAAAACATTCAGTACTTC. Protein product: CASSPGRASGAKNIQYF.

This clonotype was observed a handful of times. V gene TRBV6-6 combines with J gene TRBJ2-1, with TRBD2 matching 8 bases. This CDR3 region has 14 residues. J lost 6 bases, V lost 6 bases, and 7 bases had no gene match. Per germline, CDR1 MNHNY and CDR2 SVGAGI (reference sequence). CDR3 in DNA: TGTGCCAGCAGGTCCTCCGGGACTAGCAATGAGCAGTTCTTC. It yields the protein CASRSSGTSNEQFF.

The chain links TRBV12-3 or TRBV12-4 to TRBJ2-1; 8 positions agree with TRBD1. V lost 1 base to trimming and J lost 4 bases; unmatched junction nucleotides: 15. The length of the CDR3 is 19 residues. The CDR3 loop is CASSLGRRTGLMWYNEQFF. For the CDR3, the DNA is TGTGCCAGCAGTTTAGGACGACGGACAGGGCTTATGTGGTACAATGAGCAGTTCTTC.

The table lists this clonotype with a few counts. The chain is built from TRBV7-6 and TRBJ2-2; D gene ambiguous. The CDR3 runs to 13 residues. The V and J ends lost 2 bases and 4 bases respectively, with 5 bases between them. Germline V lookup: CDR1 SGHVS, CDR2 FNYEAQ. The CDR3 DNA sequence: TGTGCCAGCAGCTTAAGGGCCACCGGGGAGCTGTTTTTT. It codes for CASSLRATGELFF.

This clonotype has more than one count but fewer than ten. The V gene is TRBV5-1, the J gene TRBJ1-1; no clear D gene. CDR1 and CDR2 (germline): SGHRS, YFSETQ. Trimming cost V 3 bases and J 2 bases, with 8 bases left between them. There are 13 residues in the CDR3. CDR3 sequence reads: CASSWKRNTEAFF. CDR3 coding DNA: TGCGCCAGCAGCTGGAAGAGAAACACTGAAGCTTTCTTT.

This clonotype was seen only a few times. This chain uses TRBV5-1 with TRBJ2-5; no reliable D call. Per the germline V gene, CDR1 is SGHRS and CDR2 is YFSETQ. V was cut by 4 bases and J by 4 bases, with 8 bases left in between. The CDR3 covers 12 residues. The CDR3 DNA sequence: TGCGCCAGCAGCGGGTCCCCAGAGACCCAGTACTTC. It specifies CASSGSPETQYF. Full variable domain (remainder filled in from reference TRBV5-1 and TRBJ2-5): KAGVTQTPRYLIKTRGQQVTLSCSPISGHRSVSWYQQTPGQGLQFLFEYFSETQRNKGNFPGRFSGRQFSNSRSEMNVSTLELGDSALYLCASSGSPETQYFGPGTRLLVL.

This clonotype occurred a few times. A read error may account for a junction end that differs from germline. This chain uses TRBV3-1 with TRBJ2-1; 8 nucleotides line up with TRBD1. The CDR3 covers 12 residues. Germline-derived CDR1 and CDR2 are LGHDT and YNNKEL (reference sequence). The CDR3 nucleotides are TGTGCCAGCAGCCAAGGTCCGGGACAGGAATACTTC. Translation gives CASSQGPGQEYF.

V and J are TRBV2 and TRBJ2-1; 10 bases agree with TRBD2. In germline, CDR1 is SNHLY, CDR2 FYNNEI. This CDR3 has 14 residues. V was clipped by 4 bases and J by 6 bases; unmatched bases: 3. CDR3 DNA: TGTGCCAGCAGTGTTAAGCGGGAGGGCAATGAGCAGTTCTTC. This gives the protein CASSVKREGNEQFF.

The chain joins TRBV5-1 to TRBJ1-2, with D unresolved. The CDR3 totals 13 residues. The germline CDR1 and CDR2 sequences are SGHRS and YFSETQ. Trimming took 0 bases from V and 3 from J, leaving 6 bases between them. CDR3 sequence (DNA): TGCGCCAGCAGCTTGGACGGACACTATGGCTACACCTTC. Encoded protein: CASSLDGHYGYTF. Complete variable domain (other parts from reference TRBV5-1 and TRBJ1-2): KAGVTQTPRYLIKTRGQQVTLSCSPISGHRSVSWYQQTPGQGLQFLFEYFSETQRNKGNFPGRFSGRQFSNSRSEMNVSTLELGDSALYLCASSLDGHYGYTFGSGTRLTVV.

This chain connects TRBV18 to TRBJ2-3; D unclear. The CDR3 is 16 amino acids. CDR1 and CDR2 from the germline V gene are KGHSH and LQKENI. V was cut by 2 bases and J by 3 bases, with 15 bases left in between. Written as DNA, the CDR3 is TGTGCCAGCTCACCAACGGCGCGCAGCCGGACAGATACGCAGTATTTT. It yields the protein CASSPTARSRTDTQYF.

This clonotype was seen a handful of times. The chain joins TRBV29-1 to TRBJ1-1, with D perhaps matching TRBD1 (5 bases). Trimming took 4 bases from V and 4 from J, leaving 13 bases between them. Germline V gives CDR1 SQVTM, CDR2 ANQGSEA. CDR3 size: 13 residues. For the CDR3, the DNA is TGCAGCGTTGTCCGACAGTTTCCCACTGAAGCTTTCTTT. This codes for CSVVRQFPTEAFF.

A remark on this clonotype: Germline and junction disagree at one end, which may indicate a read error. V gene TRBV5-8 combines with J gene TRBJ1-2; D may be TRBD1 (5 bases). The length of the CDR3 is 15 residues. Germline V gene data show CDR1 as SGHTS and CDR2 as YDEGEE. CDR3 amino acids: CASSYGRRQSYVYTF. The CDR3 nucleotides are TGTGCCAGCAGCTACGGCCGTCGACAGTCCTATGTCTACACCTTC.

The chain combines TRBV5-4 with TRBJ1-3; the D is unclear. Germline loops: CDR1 SGHNT, CDR2 YYREEE (reference sequence). This CDR3 is 15 amino acids long. V lost 1 base to trimming and J lost 0 bases, with 8 bases between them. The CDR3 loop is CASSLNGNSGNTIYF. The CDR3 DNA sequence: TGTGCCAGCAGCTTGAACGGCAACTCTGGAAACACCATATATTTT.

The V gene is TRBV7-9, the J gene TRBJ2-3, with 7 bases that match TRBD1. The CDR3 length is 16 residues. CDR1 and CDR2 (germline): SEHNR, FQNEAQ (reference sequence). The ends lost 6 bases at V and 3 bases at J; junction bases unmatched: 12. The CDR3 spells CASRSTGKGWTDTQYF. CDR3 DNA: TGTGCCAGCAGATCGACAGGGAAGGGTTGGACAGATACGCAGTATTTT.

This clonotype was recorded many times. This rearrangement joins TRBV25-1 to TRBJ2-1; D gene ambiguous. The CDR3 is 12 residues long. Trimming removed 1 base at V and 9 bases at J, with 7 bases between. Germline values: CDR1 MGHDK, CDR2 SYGVNS. The CDR3 loop reads CASSEFGFEQFF. CDR3 DNA: TGTGCCAGCAGTGAATTTGGGTTTGAGCAGTTCTTC.

This clonotype was recorded a few times. The chain employs TRBV28 and TRBJ2-7; 10 nucleotides line up with TRBD1. Germline assignment: CDR1 MDHEN and CDR2 SYDVKM. The ends lost 3 bases at V and 1 base at J; junction bases unmatched: 15. This CDR3 has 19 residues. DNA for the CDR3: TGTGCCAGCAGTTTGTTTTCGGGGACAGGGGCAATAAGATCCTACGAGCAGTACTTC. It is translated as CASSLFSGTGAIRSYEQYF.

The chain combines TRBV20-1 with TRBJ2-7; TRBD2 matches at 7 bases. CDR1 DFQATT and CDR2 SNEGSKA come from the germline V gene (reference sequence). The CDR3 loop spans 14 amino acids. The V gene end was trimmed by 2 bases and the J gene end by 1 base; junction bases not matched to a gene: 5. The CDR3 spells CSARRVSGSYEQYF. DNA of the CDR3: TGCAGTGCTAGAAGGGTTAGCGGGTCCTACGAGCAGTACTTC.

This sequence joins TRBV7-8 and TRBJ2-6, with 7 bases fitting TRBD1. The germline gives CDR1 SGHVS, CDR2 FQNEAQ. J lost 1 base, V lost 8 bases, and 5 bases had no gene match. The CDR3 is made up of 15 amino acids. CDR3 nucleotides: TGTGCCAGCGTGACAGGGATATCTGGGGCCAACGTCCTGACTTTC. It encodes CASVTGISGANVLTF.

Only a few counts were recorded for this clonotype. The V and J genes are TRBV29-1 and TRBJ2-1, with 7 bases aligning to TRBD2. The CDR3 loop spans 13 amino acids. After removal of 4 bases from V and 11 bases from J, the junction contained 11 bases not matched to a gene. CDR1 and CDR2 (germline): SQVTM, ANQGSEA. The chain's CDR3 is CSVAPGLTMKQFF. For the CDR3, the DNA is TGCAGCGTTGCGCCGGGACTAACAATGAAGCAGTTCTTC.